This entry lists 27 T cell receptor beta chains sequenced from one sample in a study of blood T cells in healthy people across ages. A second 7 to 11 cycle PCR used barcoded and J-beta primers. TCRdb used MiXCR to reprocess the 5' RACE reads, holding one entry per CDR3 protein. This sample carries 730,000 or so distinct CDR3 sequences, 40% to 45% of them seen once, and the ten largest clones take 20% to 25%. Material for sequencing was blood. Receptor source: a woman in her sixties in good health.

V usage is TRBV27 and J usage is TRBJ2-7; TRBD2 matches at 7 bases. V shed 6 bases, J shed 3 bases, and the junction held 5 bases outside the gene matches. Per the germline V gene, CDR1 is MNHEY and CDR2 is SMNVEV (reference sequence). The CDR3 consists of 13 residues. CDR3 sequence: CASRRDYNYEQYF. The CDR3 DNA sequence: TGTGCCAGCAGAAGGGACTATAACTACGAGCAGTACTTC.

The V call is TRBV5-6, the J call TRBJ1-2; possibly TRBD1 for D (5 bases). The V end lost 0 bases, the J end lost 6 bases, and 18 bases lay between the germline ends. Looked up from germline, CDR1 is SGHDT and CDR2 is YYEEEE. CDR3 length equals 16 residues. The CDR3, as DNA: TGTGCCAGCAGCTTGGGTGCCGAGGGGATTTTTAATGGCTACACCTTC. This encodes CASSLGAEGIFNGYTF. The full variable domain, in which reference TRBV5-6 and TRBJ1-2 provide the parts outside the CDR3, is DAGVTQSPTHLIKTRGQQVTLRCSPKSGHDTVSWYQQALGQGPQFIFQYYEEEERQRGNFPDRFSGHQFPNYSSELNVNALLLGDSALYLCASSLGAEGIFNGYTFGSGTRLTVV.

This clonotype was detected only a few times. The J gene is TRBJ2-1, the V gene TRBV11-2, with TRBD2 identical over 8 bases. J was trimmed by 13 bases and V by 0 bases; bases with no gene match: 8. Germline values: CDR1 SGHAT, CDR2 FQNNGV. The CDR3 loop spans 14 amino acids. As DNA, the CDR3 is TGTGCCAGCAGCTTAGATCCCCTCGGGAGGGAACAGTTCTTC. Its protein is CASSLDPLGREQFF.

This clonotype was observed many times. The genes are TRBV5-1 and TRBJ2-7; 8 bases map to TRBD1. Germline CDR1 reads SGHRS; CDR2 reads YFSETQ. CDR3 length equals 15 residues. V dropped 4 bases and J dropped 6; count of bases not matched to a gene: 12. The CDR3 coding sequence is TGCGCCAGCAGCGGGAACAGACAGGGGACCGGCGAGCAGTACTTC. Translated: CASSGNRQGTGEQYF.

This clonotype has at least ten counts. This chain connects TRBV20-1 to TRBJ2-1; 10 bases match TRBD2. The CDR3 sequence is 17 residues long. V shed 0 bases and J 0 bases; nucleotides not matched to a gene: 5. In germline, CDR1 is DFQATT, CDR2 SNEGSKA (reference sequence). CDR3: CSARDGTSASSYNEQFF. The CDR3 DNA follows: TGCAGTGCTAGAGATGGGACTAGCGCGAGCTCCTACAATGAGCAGTTCTTC.

In nucleotides, the CDR3 is TGTGCCAGCAGTTACTCCGGAGGGTATGATGGCTACACCTTC. Protein: CASSYSGGYDGYTF. The rearrangement uses TRBV6-5 and TRBJ1-2, with D unclear. V lost 0 bases to trimming and J lost 6 bases, with 11 bases between them. Germline V gives CDR1 MNHEY, CDR2 SVGAGI. This CDR3 contains 14 residues.

As for this clonotype: The germline gene is not matched at one end of the junction; a read error may be the cause. The CDR3 nucleotides are TGTGCCGGCAGCCCCCGGATCGGGAATCAGCCCCAGCATTTT. This encodes CAGSPRIGNQPQHF. The chain employs TRBV3-1 and TRBJ1-5; no clear D. Germline V gene sequence: CDR1 LGHDT, CDR2 YNNKEL (reference sequence). The CDR3 has 14 residues.

This clonotype showed up just a few times. The chain recombines TRBV3-1 with TRBJ2-7; a possible D gene is TRBD2 (5 bases). This CDR3 is 16 amino acids long. Germline-derived CDR1 and CDR2 are LGHDT and YNNKEL (reference sequence). V lost 7 bases and J lost 0, with 19 bases in between. The CDR3 protein is CASNRIAFVSSYEQYF. CDR3 bases: TGTGCCAGCAACCGAATAGCGTTCGTCTCCTCCTACGAGCAGTACTTC.

The rearrangement links TRBV11-3 to TRBJ2-3; weak D call: TRBD1 (5 bases). The CDR3 covers 15 residues. The germline gives CDR1 SGHNT, CDR2 YENEEA. The V gene lost 5 bases and the J gene lost 2 bases, with 14 bases spanning the gap. CDR3 residues: CASSPGGQNTDTQYF. CDR3 nucleotide sequence: TGTGCCAGCAGCCCTGGTGGACAAAACACAGATACGCAGTATTTT.

This chain connects TRBV10-3 to TRBJ2-1; TRBD2 matches 9 bases. V gave up 2 bases and J gave up 10 bases; unmatched junction bases: 9. This CDR3 has 15 amino acids. Germline V gene sequence: CDR1 ENHRY, CDR2 SYGVKD. CDR3 coding DNA: TGTGCCATCAGTGAGGCCCGGACTAGCGAAGGGGAGCAGTTCTTC. Its translation: CAISEARTSEGEQFF.

This clonotype was found a few times. The chain carries TRBV4-3 and TRBJ2-5, with D possibly matching TRBD2 (5 bases). Germline-derived CDR1 and CDR2 are LGHNA and YSLEER. The CDR3 totals 13 residues. With 3 bases removed from V and 11 bases from J, the gap between germline ends came to 16 bases. CDR3 in amino acids: CASSQGPGLEQYF. In DNA, the CDR3 is TGCGCCAGCAGCCAGGGCCCGGGGTTAGAGCAGTACTTC.

The chain couples TRBV9 to TRBJ2-2, with unresolved D. CDR1 SGDLS and CDR2 YYNGEE come from the germline V gene. CDR3 length: 19 amino acids. V was cut by 4 bases and J by 2 bases, with 24 bases left in between. The CDR3 DNA is TGTGCCAGCAGCCCCCCCCCTACACGGGTCGAGATAAACACCGGGGAGCTGTTTTTT. It translates to CASSPPPTRVEINTGELFF.

The chain combines TRBV25-1 with TRBJ1-2; D might be TRBD1 (5 bases). Germline V lookup: CDR1 MGHDK, CDR2 SYGVNS. The V end was cut by 3 bases, the J end by 3 bases, with 14 bases between. This CDR3 is 15 amino acids long. Here the CDR3 DNA reads TGTGCCAGCAGTGAGGGGGGGGTATTGGACTATGGCTACACCTTC. Residues: CASSEGGVLDYGYTF.

This clonotype appeared a few times. The J gene is TRBJ1-4, the V gene TRBV28, with 7 bases identical to TRBD1. CDR1 is MDHEN and CDR2 is SYDVKM in the germline V gene. The CDR3 is 12 amino acids. V lost 5 bases to trimming and J lost 15 bases; unmatched junction nucleotides: 9. CDR3 coding DNA: TGTGCCAGCAGTGCGGGACAGCGGACTTTGTTTTTT. Protein product: CASSAGQRTLFF.

In its sample, this clonotype was seen many times. The chain recombines TRBV5-1 with TRBJ2-7; D tentatively fits TRBD1 or TRBD2 (6 bases each). Trimming cost V 3 bases and J 2 bases, with 15 bases left between them. Germline V gene sequence: CDR1 SGHRS, CDR2 YFSETQ. CDR3 length: 15 amino acids. In nucleotides, the CDR3 is TGCGCCAGCAGCTCGATGGAGGGGGTTACCTACGAGCAGTACTTC. It translates to CASSSMEGVTYEQYF.

J is TRBJ2-2 and V is TRBV21-1. TRBV21-1 is termed a pseudogene. CDR3 length: 15 amino acids. The CDR3 coding sequence is TGTGCCAGCAGCAAATCGCGCGGCAACACCGGGGAGCTGTTTTTT. Translated, it gives CASSKSRGNTGELFF.

This clonotype was detected only once. The chain employs TRBV20-1 and TRBJ1-5; 9 bases agree with TRBD1. The CDR3 runs to 15 residues. V trimming: 5 bases; J trimming: 3 bases; junction bases outside the gene matches: 8. The germline V gene encodes CDR1 DFQATT and CDR2 SNEGSKA (reference sequence). The CDR3 nucleotides read TGCAGTGCTTATACAGGGGGCGCGAACAATCAGCCCCAGCATTTT. Translating gives CSAYTGGANNQPQHF.

V gene TRBV20-1 combines with J gene TRBJ2-7, with 9 bases aligning to TRBD2. V was clipped by 6 bases and J by 5 bases; unmatched bases: 14. The CDR3 spans 15 residues. From germline, CDR1 is DFQATT and CDR2 SNEGSKA (reference sequence). The CDR3 sequence is CSARGVAGVENEQYF. CDR3 sequence (DNA): TGCAGTGCGCGGGGGGTAGCGGGAGTGGAAAACGAGCAGTACTTC.

Many counts were recorded for this clonotype. The J gene is TRBJ2-7, the V gene TRBV29-1; D is ambiguous. Trimming took 1 base from V and 0 from J, leaving 13 bases between them. Germline CDR1 SQVTM, CDR2 ANQGSEA. The CDR3 has 15 amino acids. The CDR3 loop is CSVEGTSSYSYEQYF. As DNA, the CDR3 is TGCAGCGTTGAAGGAACGTCCTCTTACTCCTACGAGCAGTACTTC.

The rearrangement joins TRBV14 to TRBJ2-5; 8 bases match TRBD2. Trimming took 4 bases from V and 5 from J; bases not matched to a gene: 15. Germline V CDR1 and CDR2: SGHDN, FVKESK. CDR3 length: 17 amino acids. In DNA form, the CDR3 reads TGTGCCAGCAGCCCAAGGAAGGGACTAGACCTTGGTGAGACCCAGTACTTC. Protein sequence: CASSPRKGLDLGETQYF.

The V and J genes are TRBV6-5 and TRBJ1-2; the D is unclear. CDR1 is MNHEY, CDR2 SVGAGI, per germline. The V and J ends lost 10 bases and 2 bases respectively, with 11 bases between them. The CDR3 is 12 amino acids. The CDR3 nucleotides read TGTGCCACCACCCCAGACAACTATGGCTACACCTTC. It codes for CATTPDNYGYTF.

The rearrangement joins TRBV29-1 to TRBJ2-3, with D perhaps TRBD1 (7 bases). From germline, CDR1 is SQVTM and CDR2 ANQGSEA. Trimming took off 3 bases at V and 0 bases at J, with 13 bases between the two ends. CDR3 length: 15 residues. The CDR3 reads CSVEGGTASTDTQYF. Here the CDR3 DNA reads TGCAGCGTTGAGGGCGGGACAGCTAGCACAGATACGCAGTATTTT.

As for this clonotype: Since a much larger clone is just one base distant, this may be a read error. The rearrangement links TRBV29-1 to TRBJ2-5; 9 nucleotides match TRBD1. The closer fit of TRBJ2-7 to the DNA end suggests the J call may be wrong. Germline-derived CDR1 and CDR2 are SQVTM and ANQGSEA. The CDR3 has 13 residues. In DNA, the CDR3 is TGCAACGCCGGGACAGGGAGGATAGGCGAGCAGTACTTC. Amino acids: CNAGTGRIGEQYF.

In DNA, the CDR3 is TGTGCCAGCAGCCAAGGGGACATCCTGGGATACGAGCAGTACTTC. Its protein product is CASSQGDILGYEQYF. The genes are TRBV3-1 and TRBJ2-5, with D possibly matching TRBD1 (6 bases). The assigned J gene may be wrong: the sequence end matches TRBJ2-7 better. This CDR3 is built from 15 residues. The germline V gene encodes CDR1 LGHDT and CDR2 YNNKEL (reference sequence).

DNA for the CDR3: TGTGCCATCCACCGGAAGGCGGACGCGAACACCGGGGAGCTGTTTTTT. Protein: CAIHRKADANTGELFF. The chain couples TRBV10-3 to TRBJ2-2; D is uncertain. The ends were cut back, 8 bases at V and 0 bases at J, with 16 bases in the middle. Germline assignment: CDR1 ENHRY and CDR2 SYGVKD. The CDR3 spans 16 residues.

The chain couples TRBV3-1 to TRBJ1-2; the D gene is possibly TRBD1 (6 bases). V lost 2 bases to trimming and J lost 5 bases, with 15 bases between them. The length of the CDR3 is 15 residues. In germline, CDR1 is LGHDT, CDR2 YNNKEL (reference sequence). The CDR3 is CASSQIGQLRYGYTF. DNA of the CDR3: TGTGCCAGCAGCCAAATCGGACAGTTGCGGTATGGCTACACCTTC.

This clonotype was counted a few times. V is TRBV15 and J is TRBJ2-1, with D tentatively TRBD2 (5 bases). The germline V and J ends were trimmed by 0 bases and 2 bases, with 20 bases remaining between them. The CDR3 extends over 19 amino acids. CDR1 is LNHNV, CDR2 YYDKDF, per germline (reference sequence). Written as DNA, the CDR3 is TGTGCCACCAGCAGAGACAGAGGATGGGGAGTTCCAACCTACAATGAGCAGTTCTTC. Its translation: CATSRDRGWGVPTYNEQFF.